A single sample is the source of the 16 T cell receptor beta chains below, sequenced in a study of CD8 T cells in ankylosing spondylitis. Each CDR3 protein is one row after TCRdb ran MiXCR on the 5' RACE reads. The sample carries about 39,000 distinct CDR3 sequences, around 10% recorded once. The sample comprised blood, either unsorted or a sorted T cell fraction (not recorded which). These receptors were collected from a male donor with ankylosing spondylitis or in good health (not recorded which).

This clonotype has more than one count but fewer than ten. The V call is TRBV6-1, the J call TRBJ2-3; 7 bases align to TRBD2. Trimming took 2 bases from V and 1 from J; bases not matched to a gene: 15. Per germline, CDR1 MNHNS and CDR2 SASEGT. This CDR3 comprises 19 residues. In DNA, the CDR3 is TGTGCCAGCAGTGAATTTGCGGGAGCACCAGCGGATGGCACAGATACGCAGTATTTT. It translates to CASSEFAGAPADGTDTQYF.

This clonotype was observed many times. The rearrangement links TRBV5-1 to TRBJ2-7; tentative D call: TRBD2 (6 bases). The V and J ends lost 4 bases and 5 bases respectively, with 19 bases between them. The CDR3 length is 15 residues. CDR1 SGHRS and CDR2 YFSETQ come from the germline V gene. CDR3 nucleotide sequence: TGCGCCAGCAGCCGGAGGGCCCTGAGTCCCGACGAGCAGTACTTC. Translated: CASSRRALSPDEQYF.

Many counts were recorded for this clonotype. As DNA, the CDR3 is TGTGCCAGCAGCTTCGTAGGGGGACAGACGTCGTCCACTGAAGCTTTCTTT. Encoded protein: CASSFVGGQTSSTEAFF. The V and J genes are TRBV5-6 and TRBJ1-1, with 7 bases aligning to TRBD1. Germline V gene data show CDR1 as SGHDT and CDR2 as YYEEEE. The CDR3 runs 17 residues. The V gene end was trimmed by 2 bases and the J gene end by 4 bases; junction bases not matched to a gene: 14.

This clonotype came up a few times. A read error may explain this, as a much larger clone is one base away. V gene TRBV20-1 combines with J gene TRBJ2-1; 7 positions match TRBD2. The CDR3 loop spans 16 amino acids. Germline-derived CDR1 and CDR2 are DFQATT and SNEGSKA (reference sequence). CDR3 nucleotide sequence: TGCTGTGTTACATCCTGGGGCGGGAGCTCCTACAATGAGCAGTTCTTC. Its protein is CCVTSWGGSSYNEQFF.

At least ten counts were recorded for this clonotype. The chain carries TRBV27 and TRBJ2-5; 8 bases fit TRBD1. V gave up 1 base and J gave up 2 bases; unmatched junction bases: 12. Looked up from germline, CDR1 is MNHEY and CDR2 is SMNVEV (reference sequence). The CDR3 is 18 residues long. The chain's CDR3 is CASSLFRGQGDHQETQYF. CDR3 bases: TGTGCCAGCAGTTTATTTCGTGGACAGGGAGACCATCAAGAGACCCAGTACTTC.

This clonotype came up a few times. CDR3 bases: TGTGCCAGCAGTTACAAGGGACACCCGAGGGAGCAGTTCTTC. Amino acids: CASSYKGHPREQFF. The chain uses TRBV6-5 and TRBJ2-1, with D tentatively TRBD1 (6 bases). Germline loops: CDR1 MNHEY, CDR2 SVGAGI. Trimming left V 2 bases short and J 10 bases short, with 15 bases between. The CDR3 runs to 14 residues.

The table lists this clonotype with many counts. The chain links TRBV20-1 to TRBJ2-6; D gene unclear. The CDR3 loop spans 13 amino acids. CDR1 is DFQATT and CDR2 is SNEGSKA in the germline V gene (reference sequence). Trimming shortened V by 4 bases and J by 3 bases, and 7 bases separated the two germline ends. This CDR3 reads CSANGGGANVLTF. The CDR3 coding sequence is TGCAGTGCTAACGGTGGTGGGGCCAACGTCCTGACTTTC.

This rearrangement joins TRBV5-1 to TRBJ1-3, with a possible D match to TRBD1 (6 bases). Germline V gives CDR1 SGHRS, CDR2 YFSETQ. V shed 0 bases and J shed 4 bases, with 11 bases lying between them. The CDR3 contains 15 residues. As DNA, the CDR3 is TGCGCCAGCAGCTTGGCCTCCGGGGGCGGAAACACCATATATTTT. Its protein is CASSLASGGGNTIYF.

This clonotype was seen many times. The chain employs TRBV20-1 and TRBJ1-2; TRBD1 is a possible D gene (6 bases). This CDR3 is 14 amino acids long. V shed 5 bases and J shed 4 bases, with 17 bases lying between them. Germline V gene sequence: CDR1 DFQATT, CDR2 SNEGSKA (reference sequence). This CDR3 is CSAVEQGPLYGYTF. CDR3 coding DNA: TGCAGTGCTGTTGAACAGGGTCCCCTCTATGGCTACACCTTC.

This clonotype was picked up many times. The chain is built from TRBV12-3 or TRBV12-4 and TRBJ2-1; 11 bases align to TRBD2. CDR3 length: 15 residues. Trimming cost V 6 bases and J 10 bases; bases outside gene matches: 11. CDR3 sequence (DNA): TGTGCCAGCAGCCCCCCTAGCGGGAGGTCAAGAGAGCAGTTCTTC. It specifies CASSPPSGRSREQFF.

This clonotype was counted at least ten times. This rearrangement joins TRBV19 to TRBJ1-1; perhaps TRBD1 as D (6 bases). Germline values: CDR1 LNHDA, CDR2 SQIVND (reference sequence). The CDR3 contains 17 residues. V lost 7 bases and J lost 1, with 22 bases in between. This CDR3 reads CASTLLGNRVSNTEAFF. The CDR3 bases are TGTGCCAGTACCTTATTAGGGAACAGGGTTTCGAACACTGAAGCTTTCTTT.

This chain links TRBV27 with TRBJ2-7; tentative D call: TRBD1 (5 bases). This CDR3 region has 13 residues. The V gene's germline CDR1 is MNHEY and CDR2 SMNVEV (reference sequence). Trimming left V 8 bases short and J 6 bases short, with 17 bases between. The CDR3 loop reads CASPSFQGAEQYF. The CDR3, as DNA: TGTGCCAGCCCCTCCTTCCAGGGTGCCGAGCAGTACTTC.

This clonotype has a single count. This chain connects TRBV2 to TRBJ2-3; D gene uncertain. There are 15 residues in the CDR3. V gave up 1 base and J gave up 1 base, with 9 bases separating them. Germline CDR1 and CDR2: SNHLY and FYNNEI. The CDR3 DNA follows: TGTGCCAGCAGTGAAGTGGCTCACGGCACAGATACGCAGTATTTT. Translating gives CASSEVAHGTDTQYF. Using reference TRBV2 and TRBJ2-3 for the parts outside the CDR3, the full variable domain is EPEVTQTPSHQVTQMGQEVILRCVPISNHLYFYWYRQILGQKVEFLVSFYNNEISEKSEIFDDQFSVERPDGSNFTLKIRSTKLEDSAMYFCASSEVAHGTDTQYFGPGTRLTVL.

This clonotype was detected a few times. The V and J genes are TRBV18 and TRBJ2-3, with TRBD1 identical over 9 bases. The germline V gene encodes CDR1 KGHSH and CDR2 LQKENI. CDR3 length: 15 residues. The trim removed 2 bases at V and 1 base at J, leaving 1 base unmatched. CDR3 coding DNA: TGTGCCAGCTCACCAGGGACAGGGCGCACAGATACGCAGTATTTT. It is translated as CASSPGTGRTDTQYF.

This clonotype was detected ten times or more. The chain is built from TRBV2 and TRBJ2-5, with unresolved D. The CDR3 has 13 amino acids. V gave up 6 bases and J gave up 5 bases, with 13 bases separating them. Germline V gene data show CDR1 as SNHLY and CDR2 as FYNNEI. CDR3 DNA sequence: TGTGCCAGCAGCCGAGCCGGTGGGGAGACCCAGTACTTC. Protein product: CASSRAGGETQYF.

The table lists this clonotype with many counts. This chain joins TRBV15 and TRBJ1-2; 8 nucleotides line up with TRBD1. The trim removed 0 bases at V and 3 bases at J, leaving 6 bases unmatched. Germline V gene data show CDR1 as LNHNV and CDR2 as YYDKDF (reference sequence). There are 16 residues in the CDR3. CDR3 sequence (DNA): TGTGCCACCAGCAGAGATAAGACAGGGGTCGACTATGGCTACACCTTC. Encoded protein: CATSRDKTGVDYGYTF.